This T cell receptor beta chain was captured in a study of blood T cell repertoires in COVID-19. Study details: The United States, Italy and Spain were the sources of the acute and convalescent COVID-19 samples. PBMCs, B-cell-depleted T cells, or T cells provided the cDNA or gDNA that made up the material.

Per the original data handling: By means of reference gene primer amplification, nucleated cell counts were estimated. The method was immunoSEQ multiplex PCR; TCRdb's version includes in-frame clones alone and lacks a portion of them. D and trimming were read from the DNA, whereas the V and J calls and clone size are those reported in that table. This table has more than 80,000 clones, about 84% appearing once. From germline, CDR1 is MNHEY and CDR2 SVGAGI. With 8 bases clipped from V and 8 bases from J, the junction kept 9 bases outside the gene matches. CDR3 length: 14 residues. The chain employs TRBV6-5 and TRBJ2-1, with 10 nucleotides matching TRBD2. Material: peripheral blood. This TCR was recovered from a woman aged 55-69 years with acute or convalescent COVID-19. CDR3 bases: TGTGCCAGCGACGCGGCTAGCGGGAGCCATGAGCAGTTCTTC. This translates into CASDAASGSHEQFF.